The subject of this entry is one T cell receptor beta chain. As yet, its antigen is unknown. Library preparation (for TCRbeta) was performed with unique molecular identifiers. A single record per CDR3 protein comes from TCRdb applying MiXCR to the PCR reads. Seen here are 440,000 or so distinct CDR3 sequences, 43% observed once, and the top ten hold about 30%. This sample was taken from a study of T-cell reconstitution after alpha-beta-depleted transplantation in children. J gave up 5 bases and V 0 bases, and 11 bases lay outside the gene matches. Germline V lookup: CDR1 DFQATT, CDR2 SNEGSKA (reference sequence). This CDR3 has 17 residues. Study-level results: Alpha-beta T cells about two months after transplant reportedly derived from several hundred expanded graft clones. It was surviving recipient T cells and thymic progenitors that gave some patients high TCRbeta diversity at day 60. One year post-transplant, T-cell counts and diversity were largely derived from T cells produced anew.

The origin of this receptor is a girl aged 2 to 10 with aplastic anemia, due to receive a stem cell transplant. The rearrangement links TRBV20-1 to TRBJ2-7; TRBD2 aligns across 12 bases. This material consisted of PBMCs, taken before TCRalphabeta/CD19-depleted stem cell transplant. The CDR3 DNA reads TGCAGTGCTAGAGATCTACGGCGACTAGCGGGAGACAACGAGCAGTACTTC. Translation gives CSARDLRRLAGDNEQYF.